The clone carrying this T cell receptor (beta chain) came up many times. Patients selected for sequencing had displayed CD8+CD57+ cell expansion by flow cytometry. All patients had severe acquired aplastic anemia. The data originate from a study of CD8+CD57+ T cells in acquired aplastic anemia. Genomic DNA acted as the template from which TCR beta VDJ combination and CDR3 sequence profiling were carried out. TCRdb processed the reads anew with MiXCR; each CDR3 protein has one entry. The repertoire includes roughly 200,000 distinct CDR3 sequences, roughly 63% of them detected once, and approximately 40% sits in the top ten. The CDR3 is made up of 15 amino acids. Unmatched junction bases numbered 11, after V lost 5 bases and J lost 11 bases.

Sequencing used sorted CD4+, CD8+, or CD8+CD57+ T cells (not recorded which) from PBMCs. The rearrangement links TRBV12-3 or TRBV12-4 to TRBJ1-5, with TRBD1 matching over 11 bases. This TCR came from a human donor with aplastic anemia. CDR3 in DNA: TGTGCCAGCAGTCCAGGACAGGGGGCTTCCGGAGCCCAGCATTTT. It encodes CASSPGQGASGAQHF.